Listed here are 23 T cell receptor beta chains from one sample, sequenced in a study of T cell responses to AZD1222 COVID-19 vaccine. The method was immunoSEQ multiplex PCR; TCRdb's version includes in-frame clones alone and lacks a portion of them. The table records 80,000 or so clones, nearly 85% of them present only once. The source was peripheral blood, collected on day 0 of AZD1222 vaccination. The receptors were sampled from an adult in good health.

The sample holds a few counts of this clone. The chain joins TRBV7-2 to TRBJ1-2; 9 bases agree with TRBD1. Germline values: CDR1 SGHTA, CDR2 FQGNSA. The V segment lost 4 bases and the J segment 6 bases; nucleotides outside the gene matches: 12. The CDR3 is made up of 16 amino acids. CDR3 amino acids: CASSSPSGTGHDGYTF. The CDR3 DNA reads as TGTGCCAGCAGCTCCCCCAGCGGGACAGGGCATGATGGCTACACCTTC.

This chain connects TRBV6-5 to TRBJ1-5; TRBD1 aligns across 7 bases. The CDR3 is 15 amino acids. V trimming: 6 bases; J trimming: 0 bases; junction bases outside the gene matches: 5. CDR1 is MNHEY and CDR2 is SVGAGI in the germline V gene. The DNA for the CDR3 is TGTGCCAGCAGGATAACAGGGGATAGCAATCAGCCCCAGCATTTT. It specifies CASRITGDSNQPQHF.

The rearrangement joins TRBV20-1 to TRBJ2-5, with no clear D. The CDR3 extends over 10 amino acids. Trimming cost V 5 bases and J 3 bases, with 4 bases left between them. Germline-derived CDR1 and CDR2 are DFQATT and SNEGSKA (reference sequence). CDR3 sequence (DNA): TGCAGTGCTGGGGAAGAGACCCAGTACTTC. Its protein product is CSAGEETQYF.

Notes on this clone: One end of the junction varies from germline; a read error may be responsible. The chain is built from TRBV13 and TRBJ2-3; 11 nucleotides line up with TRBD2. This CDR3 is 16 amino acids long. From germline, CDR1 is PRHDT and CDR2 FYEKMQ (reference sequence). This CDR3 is CASSYRPSSGGITPYF. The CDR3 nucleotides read TGTGCCAGCAGCTACCGGCCATCTAGCGGGGGGATTACGCCGTATTTT.

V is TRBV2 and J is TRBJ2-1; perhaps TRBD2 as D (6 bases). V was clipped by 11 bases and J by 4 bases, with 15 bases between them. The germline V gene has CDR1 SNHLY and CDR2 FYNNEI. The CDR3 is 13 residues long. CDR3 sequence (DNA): TGTGCCGCCCAGCGGGCCCAATACAATGAGCAGTTCTTC. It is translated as CAAQRAQYNEQFF.

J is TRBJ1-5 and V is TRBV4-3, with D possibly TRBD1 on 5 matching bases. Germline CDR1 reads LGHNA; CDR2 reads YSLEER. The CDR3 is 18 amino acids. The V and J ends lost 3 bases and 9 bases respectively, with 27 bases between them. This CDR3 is CASSHDGRGGVPGGPQHF. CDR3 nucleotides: TGCGCCAGCAGCCATGATGGCCGGGGAGGGGTCCCCGGGGGGCCCCAGCATTTT.

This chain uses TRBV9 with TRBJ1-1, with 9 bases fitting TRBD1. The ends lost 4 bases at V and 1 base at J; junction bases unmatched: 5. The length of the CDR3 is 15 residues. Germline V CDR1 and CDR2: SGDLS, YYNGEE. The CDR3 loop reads CASSSGQGSNTEAFF. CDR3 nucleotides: TGTGCCAGCAGCTCGGGACAGGGTTCGAACACTGAAGCTTTCTTT.

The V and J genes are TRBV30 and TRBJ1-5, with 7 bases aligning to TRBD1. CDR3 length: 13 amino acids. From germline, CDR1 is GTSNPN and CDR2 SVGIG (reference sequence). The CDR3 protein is CALGTVKGEPQHF. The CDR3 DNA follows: TGTGCTCTCGGGACAGTGAAAGGTGAGCCCCAGCATTTT.

CDR3 in DNA: TGTGCCAGCAGTTACTCGTACCTTAACTCCTACAATGAGCAGTTCTTC. It is translated as CASSYSYLNSYNEQFF. This chain joins TRBV6-5 and TRBJ2-1; no clear D gene. This CDR3 is 16 amino acids long. Trimming took off 0 bases at V and 0 bases at J, with 9 bases between the two ends. Germline lookup yields CDR1 MNHEY and CDR2 SVGAGI.

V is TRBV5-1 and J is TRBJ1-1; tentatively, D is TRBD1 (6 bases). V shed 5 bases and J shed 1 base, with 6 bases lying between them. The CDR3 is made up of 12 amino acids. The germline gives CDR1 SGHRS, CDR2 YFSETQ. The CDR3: CASRQGNTEAFF. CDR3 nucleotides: TGCGCCAGCAGACAGGGGAACACTGAAGCTTTCTTT.

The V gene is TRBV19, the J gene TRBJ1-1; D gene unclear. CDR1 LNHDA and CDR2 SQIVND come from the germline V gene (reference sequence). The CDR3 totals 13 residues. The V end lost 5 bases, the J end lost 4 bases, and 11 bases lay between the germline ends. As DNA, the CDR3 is TGTGCCAGTAGTCCCTCGTTTGCCACTGAAGCTTTCTTT. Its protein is CASSPSFATEAFF. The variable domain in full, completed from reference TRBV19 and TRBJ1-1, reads DGGITQSPKYLFRKEGQNVTLSCEQNLNHDAMYWYRQDPGQGLRLIYYSQIVNDFQKGDIAEGYSVSREKKESFPLTVTSAQKNPTAFYLCASSPSFATEAFFGQGTRLTVV.

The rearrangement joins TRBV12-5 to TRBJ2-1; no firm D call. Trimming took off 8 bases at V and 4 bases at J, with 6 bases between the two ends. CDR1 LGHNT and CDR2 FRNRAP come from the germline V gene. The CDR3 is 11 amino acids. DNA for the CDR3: TGTGCTAGTAACATTTACAATGAGCAGTTCTTC. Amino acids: CASNIYNEQFF.

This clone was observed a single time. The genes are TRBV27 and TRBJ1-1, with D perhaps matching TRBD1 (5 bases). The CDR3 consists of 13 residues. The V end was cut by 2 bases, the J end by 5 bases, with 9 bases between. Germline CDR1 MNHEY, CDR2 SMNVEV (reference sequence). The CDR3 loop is CASSLGGGTEAFF. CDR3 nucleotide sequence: TGTGCCAGCAGTTTAGGGGGTGGGACTGAAGCTTTCTTT.

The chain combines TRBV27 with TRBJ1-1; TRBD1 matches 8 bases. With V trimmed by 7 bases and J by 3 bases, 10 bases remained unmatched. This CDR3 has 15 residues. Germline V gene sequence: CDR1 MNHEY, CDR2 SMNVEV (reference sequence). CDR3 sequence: CASTQTGAIDTEAFF. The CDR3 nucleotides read TGTGCCAGCACGCAGACAGGGGCCATAGACACTGAAGCTTTCTTT.

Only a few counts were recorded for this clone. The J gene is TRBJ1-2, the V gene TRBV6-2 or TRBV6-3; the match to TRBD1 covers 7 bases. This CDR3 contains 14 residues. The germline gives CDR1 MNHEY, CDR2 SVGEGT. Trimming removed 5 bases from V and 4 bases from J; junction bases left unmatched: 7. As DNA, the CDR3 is TGTGCCAGCAGTCCGAACAGGGGCGGCTATGGCTACACCTTC. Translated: CASSPNRGGYGYTF.

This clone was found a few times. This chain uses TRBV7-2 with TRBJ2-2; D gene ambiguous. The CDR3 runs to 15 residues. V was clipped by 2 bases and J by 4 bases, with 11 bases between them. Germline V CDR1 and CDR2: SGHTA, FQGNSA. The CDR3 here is CASSLLGMSTGELFF. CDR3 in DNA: TGTGCCAGCAGCTTATTGGGTATGAGCACCGGGGAGCTGTTTTTT. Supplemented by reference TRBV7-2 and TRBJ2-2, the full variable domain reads GAGVSQSPSNKVTEKGKDVELRCDPISGHTALYWYRQSLGQGLEFLIYFQGNSAPDKSGLPSDRFSAERTGGSVSTLTIQRTQQEDSAVYLCASSLLGMSTGELFFGEGSRLTVL.

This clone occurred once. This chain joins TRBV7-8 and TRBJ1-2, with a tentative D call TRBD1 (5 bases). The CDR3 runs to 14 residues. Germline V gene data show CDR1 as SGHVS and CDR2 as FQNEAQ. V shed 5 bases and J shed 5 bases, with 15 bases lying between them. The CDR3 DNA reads TGTGCCAGCAGCCCCGGGAGGGAGGGGTATGGCTACACCTTC. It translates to CASSPGREGYGYTF.

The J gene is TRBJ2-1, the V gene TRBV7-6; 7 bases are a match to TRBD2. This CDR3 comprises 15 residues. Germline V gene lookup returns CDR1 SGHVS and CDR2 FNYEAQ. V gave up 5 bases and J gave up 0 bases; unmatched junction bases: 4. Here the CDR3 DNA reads TGTGCCAGCAGCACGCGGGGGAACTCCTACAATGAGCAGTTCTTC. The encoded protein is CASSTRGNSYNEQFF.

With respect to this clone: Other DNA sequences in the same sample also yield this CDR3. This CDR3 reads CASRFRLEGYTF. As DNA, the CDR3 is TGTGCCAGCAGGTTTAGGTTGGAGGGCTACACCTTC. The chain couples TRBV11-2 to TRBJ1-2; D call uncertain. Trimming pared 6 bases from V and 8 bases from J, leaving 13 bases between. Germline values: CDR1 SGHAT, CDR2 FQNNGV. The CDR3 extends over 12 amino acids.

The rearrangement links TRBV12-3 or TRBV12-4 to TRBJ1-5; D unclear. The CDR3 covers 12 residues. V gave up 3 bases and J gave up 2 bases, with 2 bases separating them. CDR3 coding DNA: TGTGCCAGCAGTTTTGGCAATCAGCCCCAGCATTTT. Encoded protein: CASSFGNQPQHF.

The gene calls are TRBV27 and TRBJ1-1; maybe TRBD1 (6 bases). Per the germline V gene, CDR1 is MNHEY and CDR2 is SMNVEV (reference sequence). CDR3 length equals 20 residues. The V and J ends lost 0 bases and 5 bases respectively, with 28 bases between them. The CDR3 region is CASSLSLPVGGGARGTEAFF. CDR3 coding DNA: TGTGCCAGCAGTTTATCCCTCCCGGTTGGTGGGGGGGCGCGGGGAACTGAAGCTTTCTTT.

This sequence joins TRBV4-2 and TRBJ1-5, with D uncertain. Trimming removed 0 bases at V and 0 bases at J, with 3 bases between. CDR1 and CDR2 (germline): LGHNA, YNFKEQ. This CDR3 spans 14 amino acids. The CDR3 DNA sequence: TGTGCCAGCAGCCAAGAGTCTAGCAATCAGCCCCAGCATTTT. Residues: CASSQESSNQPQHF.

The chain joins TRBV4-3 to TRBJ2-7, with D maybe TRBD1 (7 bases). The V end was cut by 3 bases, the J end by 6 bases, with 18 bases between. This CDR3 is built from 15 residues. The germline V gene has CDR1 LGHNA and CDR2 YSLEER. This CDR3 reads CASSQGLPGGGEQYF. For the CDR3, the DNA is TGCGCCAGCAGCCAGGGTTTGCCAGGGGGAGGCGAGCAGTACTTC.